The sequence of this T cell receptor beta chain was determined in a study of blood T cell repertoires in COVID-19. The CDR3 covers 18 residues. The V gene's germline CDR1 is MNHNS and CDR2 SASEGT. Trimming removed 3 bases at V and 6 bases at J, with 27 bases between. Sequencing was performed with immunoSEQ multiplex PCR; in TCRdb, only in-frame clones are kept and a portion is missing. The repertoire has some 190,000 clones, 70% to 85% of them found once; the top ten carry roughly 7.6%. The specimen sequenced was peripheral blood. V and J are TRBV6-1 and TRBJ2-7, with a possible D match to TRBD1 (6 bases). The TCR comes from an elderly woman with COVID-19, enrolled during active disease. The CDR3: CASSEPFSTGLSFVEQYF. The CDR3 DNA sequence: TGTGCCAGCAGTGAGCCCTTCTCGACAGGCCTATCTTTTGTCGAGCAGTACTTC.